This TCR beta chain stems from a study of blood T cell repertoires in COVID-19. Study details: T cells, B-cell-depleted T cells, or PBMCs provided the cDNA or gDNA that served as material.

Clones were read by immunoSEQ multiplex PCR, and TCRdb kept only the in-frame ones, dropping some. The sample holds 150,000 to 200,000 clones; about 85% are singletons and the top ten take about 9.4%. The germline V gene encodes CDR1 SGHDT and CDR2 YYEEEE. The V gene lost 3 bases and the J gene lost 1 base, with 12 bases spanning the gap. The CDR3 sequence is 15 residues long. The chain joins TRBV5-6 to TRBJ2-3, with TRBD2 as a possible D gene (6 bases). This receptor was taken from a woman aged 80 or over with acute or convalescent COVID-19. The sample consisted of peripheral blood. The CDR3: CASSSPGLRTDTQYF. The CDR3 nucleotides are TGTGCCAGCAGCTCCCCGGGACTCCGCACAGATACGCAGTATTTT.